This TCR beta chain was identified in a study of blood T cells in healthy people across ages. Study observations and caveats: Per-million-T-cell TCR beta diversity fell roughly linearly with age.

A sample-barcoded 5' primer and a J-beta primer mix were used in a second PCR of about 6 to 12 cycles. A 12-random-nucleotide template-switch adaptor tagged each cDNA molecule. A single record per CDR3 protein comes from TCRdb applying MiXCR to the 5' RACE reads. The data show over 600,000 distinct CDR3 sequences, about 42% seen once. The V end was cut by 7 bases, the J end by 5 bases, with 7 bases between. The germline V gene encodes CDR1 MDHEN and CDR2 SYDVKM. The CDR3 has 11 residues. There were healthy Caucasian individuals from Russia, aged roughly 6 to 90, serving as donors. The total RNA that was extracted per sample amounted to at least 5 micrograms. A word on this clonotype: Its cognate antigen is unknown.

This chain links TRBV28 with TRBJ2-3; no reliable D call. Sequencing was done on a sample of blood. This sequence originates from an elderly man in good health. CDR3 protein: CASNHRDTQYF. CDR3 sequence (DNA): TGTGCCAGCAATCATCGAGATACGCAGTATTTT.